The rows below give T cell receptor beta chains drawn from one sample of a study of cytomegalovirus exposure and HLA in healthy donors. This table comes from immunoSEQ multiplex PCR, and its TCRdb copy is limited to in-frame clones, with some not included. The sample records 45,000 to 65,000 clones, about 88% being singletons. Sequenced material: PBMCs. The receptor source for this set is a woman aged 18-29 years in good health and CMV-seronegative. Each CDR3 is given with its conserved first and last residue. A D gene is named only where the DNA matches it firmly. Size tells how often a clone was seen (once, few, many) or the class of an expanded clone, and some rows leave it out.

size,V,J,D,DNA,CDR3
.,TRBV9,TRBJ1-4,.,TGTGCCAGCAGCCTTACAGGGCAAGATGAAAAACTGTTTTTT,CASSLTGQDEKLFF
.,TRBV4-2,TRBJ2-7,TRBD1,TGTGCCAGCAGCCAATTCGGACAGGGGGCAGAAGAGCAGTACTTC,CASSQFGQGAEEQYF
.,TRBV7-6,TRBJ1-5,.,TGTGCCAGCAGCTTAGAACAGGGAAATCAGCCCCAGCATTTT,CASSLEQGNQPQHF
.,TRBV7-7,TRBJ2-1,TRBD2,TGTGCTAGCAGCTTAGCAGGAGCGAGCGGGGGAAACAATGAGCAGTTCTTC,CASSLAGASGGNNEQFF
.,TRBV9,TRBJ2-7,TRBD2,TGTGCCAGCAGCCCGGGGACTAGCGGGGACTACGAGCAGTACTTC,CASSPGTSGDYEQYF
.,TRBV13,TRBJ2-3,TRBD2,TGTGCCAGCAGCTTTGCGGGAGCCTCTGACGATACGCAGTATTTT,CASSFAGASDDTQYF
.,TRBV27,TRBJ2-3,TRBD2,TGTGCCAGCAGCGGACTAGCGGGAATAGATACGCAGTATTTT,CASSGLAGIDTQYF
.,TRBV7-8,TRBJ1-2,.,TGTGCCAGCAGCTTAGCGTACAGGGCGGGTTTTAGCTATGGCTACACCTTC,CASSLAYRAGFSYGYTF
.,TRBV6-4,TRBJ1-2,.,TGTGCCAGCAGTGACTCGATAAGGGGCGTTGGCCACTATGGCTACACCTTC,CASSDSIRGVGHYGYTF
once,TRBV19,TRBJ2-2,.,TGTGCCAGTAGTGGGGCGCCGGCCACCGGGGAGCTGTTTTTT,CASSGAPATGELFF
.,TRBV6-5,TRBJ2-2,.,TGTGCCAGCAGTATGACAATCCCGAACACCGGGGAGCTGTTTTTT,CASSMTIPNTGELFF
.,TRBV28,TRBJ2-3,.,TGTGCCAGCAGCAGACAGTCCGCTAGCACAGATACGCAGTATTTT,CASSRQSASTDTQYF
.,TRBV10-3,TRBJ1-2,.,TGTGCCATCAGTGAGTCGGCCCGGGACTATGGCTACACCTTC,CAISESARDYGYTF